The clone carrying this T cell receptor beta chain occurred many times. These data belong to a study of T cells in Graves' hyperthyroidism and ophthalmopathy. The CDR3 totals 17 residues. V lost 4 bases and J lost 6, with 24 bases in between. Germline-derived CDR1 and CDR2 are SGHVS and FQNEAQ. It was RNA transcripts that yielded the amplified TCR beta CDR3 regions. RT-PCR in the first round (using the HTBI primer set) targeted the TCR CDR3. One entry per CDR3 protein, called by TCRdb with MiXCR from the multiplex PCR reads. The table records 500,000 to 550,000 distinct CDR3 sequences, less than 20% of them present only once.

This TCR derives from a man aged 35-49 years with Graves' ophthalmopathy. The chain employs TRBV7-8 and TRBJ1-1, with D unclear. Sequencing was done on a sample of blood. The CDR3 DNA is TGTGCCAGCAGCTCGACGCGACGGGCCCTGAAGGGCCCTGAAGCTTTCTTT. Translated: CASSSTRRALKGPEAFF.